Given below is one T cell receptor (beta chain) in context. Its antigen has not been determined. A junction end diverges from the germline sequence, so it may reflect a read error. Looking up the germline V gene yields CDR1 SNHLY and CDR2 FYNNEI. Measured from the cysteine to the phenylalanine, the CDR3 is 11 residues long. CDR3 DNA is the only sequence kept; it has 33 bases, read in frame from the first base. The source of the sample is a study of patients and donors after allogeneic stem cell transplantation (dated by TCRdb to the early 2020s). Library preparation used RT-PCR. The instrument was a NextSeq 550. TCRdb reprocessed the public reads (quality trimming at Q25 with fastp, clone calling with MiXCR) and kept in-frame beta chains. Every distinct CDR3 protein forms one entry, paired with its most common genes and DNA. The table for this sample lists roughly 200,000 distinct CDR3 sequences; 38% of them were counted only once. The ten biggest clones cover 11% of the sample.

This TCR was recovered from a human donor who was either an allogeneic HSCT recipient or a stem cell or donor lymphocyte infusion donor (not recorded which). It is not recorded whose cells these are; they may come from a transplant donor. Sample: blood, either unsorted or a sorted T cell fraction (not recorded which). This receptor chain uses TRBV2 and TRBJ2-3, with no reliable assignment of the D segment. The nucleotide sequence is TGTGCCAGCAGTGAGGCGGATACGCAGTATTTC. Protein translation: CASSEADTQYF.